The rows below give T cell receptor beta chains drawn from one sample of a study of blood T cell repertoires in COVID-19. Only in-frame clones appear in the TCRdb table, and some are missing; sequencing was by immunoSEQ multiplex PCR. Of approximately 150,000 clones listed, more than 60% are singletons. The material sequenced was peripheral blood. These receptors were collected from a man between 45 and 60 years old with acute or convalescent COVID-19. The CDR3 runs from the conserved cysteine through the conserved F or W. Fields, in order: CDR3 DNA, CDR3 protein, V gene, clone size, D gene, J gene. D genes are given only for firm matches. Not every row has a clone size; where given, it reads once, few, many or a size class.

TGTGCCAGCAGCCCGGGACAGGGAGGAAATACGCAGTATTTT | CASSPGQGGNTQYF | TRBV7-2 | . | TRBD1 | TRBJ2-3
TGTGCCAGCAGCTTAATTATCGCCGGGGAGCTGTTTTTT | CASSLIIAGELFF | TRBV7-3 | . | . | TRBJ2-2
TGTGCCAGCAGACGACTAGCGGGAACAGATACGCAGTATTTT | CASRRLAGTDTQYF | TRBV6-5 | . | TRBD2 | TRBJ2-3
TGTGCCAGCAGGTATGGACAGGGCAATCAGCCCCAGCATTTT | CASRYGQGNQPQHF | TRBV6-1 | . | TRBD1 | TRBJ1-5
TGTGCTAGTGGTTGGGGACAGGGGGCCCTAGGTGGTGGCTACACCTTC | CASGWGQGALGGGYTF | TRBV12-5 | . | TRBD1 | TRBJ1-2
TGTGCCAGTAGTATGACAGTCTATAGCAATCAGCCCCAGCATTTT | CASSMTVYSNQPQHF | TRBV19 | . | . | TRBJ1-5
TGTGCCAGCAGCCGCTCGGGCTCCTATAATTCACCCCTCCACTTT | CASSRSGSYNSPLHF | TRBV14 | many | . | TRBJ1-6
TGTGCCAGCAGACGTCCGGGACAGGGTTACACCGGGGAGCTGTTTTTT | CASRRPGQGYTGELFF | TRBV27 | . | TRBD1 | TRBJ2-2
TGTGCCAGTAGTGTAGTGGGAGACAATGAGCAGTTCTTC | CASSVVGDNEQFF | TRBV19 | . | . | TRBJ2-1
TGCGCCAGCAGCCTTGGGACAGGGAACACTGAAGCTTTCTTT | CASSLGTGNTEAFF | TRBV5-1 | many | TRBD1 | TRBJ1-1
TGTGCCAGCAGCTTGCAGGGTGTCCGCGAGCAGTACTTC | CASSLQGVREQYF | TRBV5-4 | . | . | TRBJ2-7
TGTGCCAGCAGTTCGGTGACCGGGACAGGGTTTCAGCCCCAGCATTTT | CASSSVTGTGFQPQHF | TRBV5-5 | . | TRBD1 | TRBJ1-5
TGTGCCAGCAGCGTAGATGGGGGGACTGGAAACACCATATATTTT | CASSVDGGTGNTIYF | TRBV9 | . | . | TRBJ1-3
TGTGCCAGCAGCTTCTGGCTTAACTATGGCTACACCTTC | CASSFWLNYGYTF | TRBV5-4 | . | . | TRBJ1-2
TGTGCCAGCAGCCCCCCGGGGCGGGGTGAGCAGTTCTTC | CASSPPGRGEQFF | TRBV6-5 | . | . | TRBJ2-1
TGTGCCTGGAGCCCCTCTTGGGGCCTAGGCAAAAACATTCAGTACTTC | CAWSPSWGLGKNIQYF | TRBV30 | . | . | TRBJ2-4
TGTGCCAGCAGCTTGGTGACAGCTAACTATGGCTACACCTTC | CASSLVTANYGYTF | TRBV7-9 | . | . | TRBJ1-2
TGTGCCAGCAGCCAGCGGACAGGGTTAGAAGAGACCCAGTACTTC | CASSQRTGLEETQYF | TRBV14 | . | TRBD1 | TRBJ2-5
TGTGCCAGCACCCGTTTGGGGCAGGTCCTGGGCTATGGCTACACCTTC | CASTRLGQVLGYGYTF | TRBV2 | . | . | TRBJ1-2
TGTGCCAGCAGCGCCTTGACAGGGACATTCGATGGCTACACCTTC | CASSALTGTFDGYTF | TRBV13 | . | TRBD1 | TRBJ1-2
TGCGCCAGCAGCCAAGAACCAGAGACAGGAGAGACCCAGTACTTC | CASSQEPETGETQYF | TRBV4-1 | few | . | TRBJ2-5
TGTGCCAGCAGCGTTGGGGGGGCCTGGGAGCAGTTCTTC | CASSVGGAWEQFF | TRBV9 | . | . | TRBJ2-1
TGCGCCAGCAGCCAGGGACTAGCGGGGGCCTCCTTCTACAATGAGCAGTTCTTC | CASSQGLAGASFYNEQFF | TRBV5-1 | . | TRBD2 | TRBJ2-1
TGTGCCAGCTCAGATAGTGTTATTGCGTATAATTCACCCCTCCACTTT | CASSDSVIAYNSPLHF | TRBV18 | . | . | TRBJ1-6
TGTGCCAGCAGTTCGGCCTCAGGGGGGGAGACCCAGTACTTC | CASSSASGGETQYF | TRBV28 | . | . | TRBJ2-5
TGTGCCAGCAGTTTATCGGGTGACCAGCCCCAGCATTTT | CASSLSGDQPQHF | TRBV12-3/TRBV12-4 | . | . | TRBJ1-5
TGCGCCAGCAGCACCGGCGGGTCCGGTCAGCCCCAGCATTTT | CASSTGGSGQPQHF | TRBV5-1 | . | . | TRBJ1-5
TGTGCCAGTCGCATACTCCGGGGGGCGATGAATACGCAGTATTTT | CASRILRGAMNTQYF | TRBV11-2 | . | . | TRBJ2-3
TGTGCCAGCAGTAACCTGGGACAGGGGGCGCCCTATGAGCAGTTCTTC | CASSNLGQGAPYEQFF | TRBV27 | few | TRBD1 | TRBJ2-1
TGTGCCATCAGTGAGTCTTTTACAGCCACCTACGAGCAGTACTTC | CAISESFTATYEQYF | TRBV10-3 | . | . | TRBJ2-7
TGTGCCAGCAGCCAAGATCACAGGGGGCGTACTGAAGCTTTCTTT | CASSQDHRGRTEAFF | TRBV3-1/TRBV3-2 | few | TRBD1 | TRBJ1-1
TGTGCCTGGAGTGGGGACAATAGCAATCAGCCCCAGCATTTT | CAWSGDNSNQPQHF | TRBV30 | few | . | TRBJ1-5
TGTGCCAGCGCTCCCCTTCAGGGGGCCTACAATGAGCAGTTCTTC | CASAPLQGAYNEQFF | TRBV2 | . | TRBD1 | TRBJ2-1
TGTGCCAGCAGTGCTACCGGACTAGCGGGGAATGAGCAGTTCTTC | CASSATGLAGNEQFF | TRBV27 | . | TRBD2 | TRBJ2-1
TGTGCCAGCAGTTTAGCCAGGGTCAGAACTGAAGCTTTCTTT | CASSLARVRTEAFF | TRBV28 | . | . | TRBJ1-1
TGTGCCAGCAGCTTGAAGGGACAGGGGGGAGAGACCCAGTACTTC | CASSLKGQGGETQYF | TRBV5-4 | . | TRBD1 | TRBJ2-5
TGTGCCAGCAGTTTCGGACAGGCTGGTCAGCCCCAGCATTTT | CASSFGQAGQPQHF | TRBV27 | . | TRBD1 | TRBJ1-5
TGTGCCAGTAGTATGGGGAGCTCCTATAATTCACCCCTCCACTTT | CASSMGSSYNSPLHF | TRBV19 | . | . | TRBJ1-6
TGTGCCAGCTTACAGGGGAGGAGCGAAGCTTTCTTT | CASLQGRSEAFF | TRBV2 | . | TRBD1 | TRBJ1-1
TGCGCCAGCAGCCGCTCTAGCCCCGTGCCGACCGGGGAGCTGTTTTTT | CASSRSSPVPTGELFF | TRBV4-1 | many | . | TRBJ2-2
TGCGCCAGCAGCCCGTCCGCGGGAATAGAGACCCAGTACTTC | CASSPSAGIETQYF | TRBV5-1 | . | . | TRBJ2-5
TGTGCCAGCTCACTAAACAGGGTGGCCACCGGGGAGCTGTTTTTT | CASSLNRVATGELFF | TRBV18 | few | . | TRBJ2-2
TGTGCCAGTAGTATAGGGACAGGGGGCCACAACACCGGGGAGCTGTTTTTT | CASSIGTGGHNTGELFF | TRBV19 | . | TRBD1 | TRBJ2-2
TGTGCCAGCAGTGGGGGACAGCAGGTATCAGATACGCAGTATTTT | CASSGGQQVSDTQYF | TRBV2 | . | TRBD1 | TRBJ2-3
TGTGCCACCAGCACCCGACAGGGATACTATAATTCACCCCTCCACTTT | CATSTRQGYYNSPLHF | TRBV15 | . | TRBD1 | TRBJ1-6
TGTGCCAGCAGCCTCCGGACAGTCACCGGGGAGCTGTTTTTT | CASSLRTVTGELFF | TRBV14 | . | . | TRBJ2-2
TGCGCCAGCAGTCAACAGGGAAGTGAGCAGTTCTTC | CASSQQGSEQFF | TRBV10-1 | few | . | TRBJ2-1
TGTGCCAGCAGCTCCAGGGAATCTGGAAACACCATATATTTT | CASSSRESGNTIYF | TRBV11-3 | . | . | TRBJ1-3
TGTGCCAGCAGTTCACTGAACCAGGGATACGGCTACACCTTC | CASSSLNQGYGYTF | TRBV6-5 | . | . | TRBJ1-2